One sample yielded the 14 T cell receptor beta chains listed below, sequenced in a study of blood T cell repertoires in COVID-19. The table came from immunoSEQ multiplex PCR; TCRdb's copy has only in-frame clones and leaves some out. The data show about 220,000 clones, around 80% seen once. The sample was peripheral blood. The receptors come from a woman in her sixties who had recovered from COVID-19.

The chain uses TRBV21-1 and TRBJ2-7; TRBD2, the table's D call, was not compared with the DNA. TRBV21-1 corresponds to a pseudogene. This CDR3 contains 15 residues. CDR3 in amino acids: CASSSRGVQLYEQYF. The CDR3 DNA follows: TGTGCCAGCAGCTCCCGGGGTGTACAGCTCTACGAGCAGTACTTC.

The J gene is TRBJ1-5, the V gene TRBV20-1; TRBD1 might be the D (5 bases). Per the germline V gene, CDR1 is DFQATT and CDR2 is SNEGSKA (reference sequence). Trimming shortened V by 3 bases and J by 6 bases, and 12 bases separated the two germline ends. The CDR3 loop spans 13 amino acids. The CDR3 region has the DNA TGCAGTGCTAGTCCCAGGGTGAGTCAGCCCCAGCATTTT. Its translation is CSASPRVSQPQHF.

V is TRBV6-6 and J is TRBJ1-1, with D uncertain. CDR1 is MNHNY and CDR2 is SVGAGI in the germline V gene (reference sequence). The V and J ends lost 0 bases and 1 base respectively, with 12 bases between them. The length of the CDR3 is 16 residues. This CDR3 reads CASSYSMQAQNTEAFF. The CDR3 DNA is TGTGCCAGCAGTTACTCGATGCAGGCACAGAACACTGAAGCTTTCTTT.

The chain combines TRBV7-9 with TRBJ2-7, with a possible D match to TRBD2 (6 bases). V gave up 3 bases and J gave up 7 bases, with 16 bases separating them. Germline CDR1 SEHNR, CDR2 FQNEAQ (reference sequence). This CDR3 is 14 amino acids long. The CDR3: CASSFGGDLSEQYF. The CDR3 region has the DNA TGTGCCAGCAGCTTCGGAGGGGACCTAAGTGAGCAGTACTTC.

DNA for the CDR3: TGTGCCAGCAGTTCCAGGACAGGGGGCTCTGGGGCCAACGTCCTGACTTTC. Amino acid sequence: CASSSRTGGSGANVLTF. V usage is TRBV27 and J usage is TRBJ2-6; 10 bases map to TRBD1. Germline CDR1 is MNHEY and CDR2 is SMNVEV (reference sequence). V was clipped by 4 bases and J by 0 bases; unmatched bases: 3. The CDR3 contains 17 residues.

The rearrangement joins TRBV5-1 to TRBJ2-2; 9 bases map to TRBD2. CDR1 is SGHRS and CDR2 is YFSETQ in the germline V gene. There are 17 residues in the CDR3. V lost 5 bases and J lost 0; bases outside the gene matches: 8. The CDR3 region is CASSAPSGETNTGELFF. CDR3 bases: TGCGCCAGCAGTGCCCCTAGCGGGGAAACGAACACCGGGGAGCTGTTTTTT. Drawing the rest from reference TRBV5-1 and TRBJ2-2, the complete variable domain is KAGVTQTPRYLIKTRGQQVTLSCSPISGHRSVSWYQQTPGQGLQFLFEYFSETQRNKGNFPGRFSGRQFSNSRSEMNVSTLELGDSALYLCASSAPSGETNTGELFFGEGSRLTVL.

This chain joins TRBV21-1 and TRBJ1-2. TRBV21-1 is tagged as a pseudogene. CDR3 length: 12 residues. The CDR3: CASSVVMYGYTF. As DNA, the CDR3 is TGTGCCAGCTCCGTCGTAATGTATGGCTACACCTTC.

This sequence joins TRBV5-5 and TRBJ1-2, with no clear D. The V gene lost 1 base and the J gene lost 4 bases, with 11 bases spanning the gap. The CDR3 is 14 residues long. Germline CDR1 SGHKS, CDR2 YYEKEE (reference sequence). The CDR3 region has the DNA TGTGCCAGCAGCTTGTACGCGACACGCTATGGCTACACCTTC. Protein: CASSLYATRYGYTF.

This chain connects TRBV5-1 to TRBJ2-3, with 15 bases lining up with TRBD2. CDR1 SGHRS and CDR2 YFSETQ come from the germline V gene. This CDR3 is 19 amino acids long. J gave up 2 bases and V 4 bases, and 11 bases lay outside the gene matches. The chain's CDR3 is CASSPGLAGGPGATDTQYF. CDR3 nucleotide sequence: TGCGCCAGCAGCCCCGGACTAGCGGGGGGGCCGGGGGCCACAGATACGCAGTATTTT.

CDR3 DNA sequence: TGTGCCAGCTCACCAAGCGGGGGGGCCCAAAATGAGCAGTTCTTC. It yields the protein CASSPSGGAQNEQFF. V and J are TRBV18 and TRBJ2-1; 10 positions agree with TRBD2. The ends lost 2 bases at V and 7 bases at J; junction bases unmatched: 5. Germline CDR1 is KGHSH and CDR2 is LQKENI. The CDR3 sequence is 15 residues long.

This chain uses TRBV30 with TRBJ1-2, with 8 bases fitting TRBD1. Germline V gene data show CDR1 as GTSNPN and CDR2 as SVGIG (reference sequence). The CDR3 contains 13 residues. V gave up 2 bases and J gave up 8 bases; unmatched junction bases: 7. Here the CDR3 reads CAWSRQGIDGYTF. The DNA for the CDR3 is TGTGCCTGGAGTCGACAGGGGATTGACGGCTACACCTTC.

Comment on this clone: Other DNA sequences in the sample encode the same CDR3. The genes are TRBV27 and TRBJ2-7; TRBD2 aligns across 7 bases. This CDR3 has 13 residues. Germline values: CDR1 MNHEY, CDR2 SMNVEV (reference sequence). V dropped 6 bases and J dropped 0; count of bases not matched to a gene: 2. CDR3 sequence (DNA): TGTGCCAGCAGGCCGGGGGGCTCCTACGAGCAGTACTTC. Translation gives CASRPGGSYEQYF.

The chain combines TRBV18 with TRBJ1-1; 8 bases line up with TRBD1. Trimming removed 2 bases from V and 8 bases from J; junction bases left unmatched: 4. Germline V gene lookup returns CDR1 KGHSH and CDR2 LQKENI. This CDR3 contains 13 residues. Here the CDR3 reads CASSPTTGGEAFF. In DNA, the CDR3 is TGTGCCAGCTCACCAACAACAGGGGGGGAAGCTTTCTTT.

The chain has TRBV7-2 and TRBJ1-6; D unresolved. The CDR3 runs to 16 residues. V shed 4 bases and J shed 4 bases, with 14 bases lying between them. Germline V CDR1 and CDR2: SGHTA, FQGNSA. The CDR3 region is CASSSETVAYNSPLHF. CDR3 nucleotide sequence: TGTGCCAGCAGCTCGGAAACCGTAGCGTATAATTCACCCCTCCACTTT.